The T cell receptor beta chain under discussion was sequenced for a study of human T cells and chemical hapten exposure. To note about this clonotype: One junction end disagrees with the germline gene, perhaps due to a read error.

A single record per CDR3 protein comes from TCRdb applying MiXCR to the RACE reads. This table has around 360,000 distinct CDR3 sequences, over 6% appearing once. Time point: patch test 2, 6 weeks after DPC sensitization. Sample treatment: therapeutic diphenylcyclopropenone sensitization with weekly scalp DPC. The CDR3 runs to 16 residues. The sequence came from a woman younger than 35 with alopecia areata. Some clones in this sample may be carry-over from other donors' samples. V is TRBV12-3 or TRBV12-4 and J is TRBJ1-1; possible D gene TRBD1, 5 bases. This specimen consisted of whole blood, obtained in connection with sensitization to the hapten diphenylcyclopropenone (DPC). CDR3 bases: TGTGCCAGCAGTTTATTAGGTATGTTGACGGACACCGAAGCTTTCTTT. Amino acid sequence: CASSLLGMLTDTEAFF.